The clone carrying this T cell receptor beta chain was counted a few times. This sample is drawn from a study of blood T cell repertoires in COVID-19. Study overall: The United States, Italy and Spain were the sources of the acute and convalescent COVID-19 samples. From T cells, B-cell-depleted T cells, or PBMCs came the material, which was cDNA or gDNA.

In the source study's methods: Reference gene primer amplification in the assay estimated nucleated cell counts. TCRdb's table, derived via immunoSEQ multiplex PCR, lists solely in-frame clones and lacks some. The D gene and trimming were derived from the DNA, and the V and J assignments and clone size from that table. The profile shows tens of thousands of clones, 70% to 90% of them singletons. Sequencing input: peripheral blood. This TCR was recovered from a woman of 80 years or more with active or convalescent COVID-19.

This CDR3 reads CASSPGHTDTDTQYF. For the CDR3, the DNA is TGTGCCAGCAGCCCCGGACATACCGACACAGATACGCAGTATTTT. V is TRBV11-1 and J is TRBJ2-3, with D perhaps matching TRBD1 (5 bases). This CDR3 comprises 15 residues. V lost 5 bases, J lost 2 bases, and 14 bases lay in between. The germline V gene encodes CDR1 SGHAT and CDR2 FQDESV (reference sequence).